This TCR beta chain was sequenced in a study of neurological immune-mediated disorders (dated by TCRdb to about 2019). At the level of the whole study: The study compared peripheral blood TCR-beta repertoires of HTLV-I-associated myelopathy (HAM/TSP) patients, multiple sclerosis patients and healthy controls using UMI-based sequencing. Longitudinal samples, technical triplicates and paired sorted CD4+ and CD8+ T-cell subsets, alongside PBMC samples, were included among the approximately 110 TCR-beta libraries. The cohort comprised roughly 65 subjects: some 14 HAM/TSP patients, 35 or so multiple sclerosis patients and 20 or so healthy controls. The study at large found these results: TCR clonal expansion was highest in HAM/TSP patients and lowest in MS patients, with MS patients falling below even healthy controls. No identical CDR3 amino acid sequences were shared among expanded clones across subjects, suggesting private TCR-beta repertoires in all groups.

Remarks on this clonotype: It has no known antigen specificity. The record has no base qualities; no much larger clone is one base away.

The healthy controls were volunteers from blood banks in Maryland, USA. Unsorted PBMC libraries were generated from 2 million PBMCs stored in RNAlater at -80 °C until RNA extraction. Peripheral blood was subjected to Ficoll-Hypaque density gradient centrifugation to isolate PBMCs, which were then cryopreserved in liquid nitrogen. cDNA was synthesized by template-switch 5'RACE using a primer with a 10-nucleotide random unique molecular identifier that tagged each TCR transcript. Each sequencing run produced over 160 million TCR-beta sequences covering 15-18 subjects. The RNeasy kit was used to extract total RNA. The KAPA Real-time Library Amplification kit was used to amplify TCR-beta VDJ regions with primers for the TCR constant region and the 5'RACE anchor. A first PCR added sample indexes and Illumina adaptors, after which a second PCR increased the library yield. After Ampure bead purification, the roughly 650 bp TCR product was size-selected on a 2% E-gel SizeSelection system. Before pooling, library quality was checked on a Bioanalyzer, concentration was measured with Qubit, and libraries were quantified with the Kapa Library Quantification kit. Libraries were sequenced paired-end 2 x 150 bp on an Illumina HiSeq 2500. To increase sequence diversity, about 24-32% phiX was spiked into each library pool. In the authors' own workflow: Quality-filtered reads were processed with the UMI-based MiGEC pipeline, which removed over 75% of raw TCR sequences during error correction. IMGT germline references were used for alignment of VDJ genes, and clonotypes were defined by a unique CDR3 amino acid sequence together with V-J genes. Clonal expansion, Shannon diversity and CDR3 relatedness were evaluated with VDJtools (CalcPairwiseDistances, ClusterSamples), while phylogenetic trees were built in CLCbio workbench. Clones with at least 8 unique UMIs were defined as expanded, with this threshold being based on coefficient-of-variation modelling across technical triplicates. TCRdb trimmed the raw reads at Q25, called clones with MiXCR and kept productive beta chains. A single entry per CDR3 protein holds the most common genes and DNA from its merged rows. The V and J calls were determined by TCRdb, not by the authors. The sample table lists 25,000 to 35,000 distinct CDR3 sequences, roughly 15% of them with a count of one. The ten biggest clones cover 27% of the sample.

The sequenced sample consisted of PBMCs. The receptor was derived from a man between 65 and 80 years old in good health.

In nucleotide form, the sequence is TGTGCCAGCAGCATAGGTGAGCAGTTCTTC. Its protein product is CASSIGEQFF. The chain is assembled from TRBV11-2 and TRBJ2-1, with the identity of the D gene unclear. The CDR3 holds 10 amino acids from the cysteine to the phenylalanine. Left in the record is the CDR3 DNA by itself, 30 bases read in frame from the first base. CDR1 and CDR2 (SGHAT, FQNNGV) derive from the germline V gene. V is clipped by 5 bases and J by 9 bases, and the sequence between their germline boundaries is 5 bases long.